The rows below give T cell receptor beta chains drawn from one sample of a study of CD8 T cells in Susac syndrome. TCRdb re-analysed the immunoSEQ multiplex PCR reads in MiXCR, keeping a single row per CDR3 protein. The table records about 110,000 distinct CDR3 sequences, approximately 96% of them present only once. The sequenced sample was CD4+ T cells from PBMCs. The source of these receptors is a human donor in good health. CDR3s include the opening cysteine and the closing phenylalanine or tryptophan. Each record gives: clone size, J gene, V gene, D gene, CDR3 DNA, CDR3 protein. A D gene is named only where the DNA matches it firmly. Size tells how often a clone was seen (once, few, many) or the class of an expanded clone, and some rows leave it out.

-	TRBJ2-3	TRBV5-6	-	TGTGCCAGCAGCCTGTACGGTCCTCGCACAGATACGCAGTATTTT	CASSLYGPRTDTQYF
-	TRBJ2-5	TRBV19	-	TGTGCCAGTAGTATAGCTTCGATGAGATTTCAAGAGACCCAGTACTTC	CASSIASMRFQETQYF
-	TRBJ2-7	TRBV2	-	TGTGCCAGCCAAGGAGGCACCGGGCACGAGCAGTACTTC	CASQGGTGHEQYF
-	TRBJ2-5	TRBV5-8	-	TGTGCCAGCAGTTTGAGGGACGGCATCCAAGAGACCCAGTACTTC	CASSLRDGIQETQYF
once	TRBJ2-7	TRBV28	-	TGTGCCAGCAGTACACCCAATGGTCCAGGGAGCAGTTACGAGCAGTACTTC	CASSTPNGPGSSYEQYF
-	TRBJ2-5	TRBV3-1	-	TGTGCCAGCACTTCGCGGGAGACCCAGTACTTC	CASTSRETQYF
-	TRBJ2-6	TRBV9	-	TGTGCCAGCAGCGTAGTGGGAGCCCAGAGCTCTGGGGCCAACGTCCTGACTTTC	CASSVVGAQSSGANVLTF
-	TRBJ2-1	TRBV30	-	TGTGCCTGGACCAACCCCCTCGGGTACCCGTTCTTC	CAWTNPLGYPFF
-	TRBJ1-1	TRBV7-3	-	TGTGCCAGCAGCTTATTCGGGGGAGGGACTGAAGCTTTCTTT	CASSLFGGGTEAFF
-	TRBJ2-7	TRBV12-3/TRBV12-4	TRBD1	TGTGCCAGCAGTTCCGGGACAGGCTACGAGCAGTACTTC	CASSSGTGYEQYF
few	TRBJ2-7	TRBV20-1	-	TGCAGTGCTACCGGACAGTCCTACGAGCAGTACTTC	CSATGQSYEQYF
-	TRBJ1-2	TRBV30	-	TGTGCCTGGAGTGTAGAGGGGGGGAAGGACTATGGCTACACCTTC	CAWSVEGGKDYGYTF
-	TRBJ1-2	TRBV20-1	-	TGCAGTGCTAGAGCGGGACGGTACAACTATGGCTACACCTTC	CSARAGRYNYGYTF
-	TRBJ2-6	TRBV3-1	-	TGTGCCAGCAGCCAAAAGGGGGCCAACGTCCTGACTTTC	CASSQKGANVLTF
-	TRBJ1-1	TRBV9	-	TGTGCCAGCAGCGCAGGACCGAACACTGAAGCTTTCTTT	CASSAGPNTEAFF
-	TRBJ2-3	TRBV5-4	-	TGTGCCAGCAGCTTGAAAATAAGTGGCACAGATACGCAGTATTTT	CASSLKISGTDTQYF
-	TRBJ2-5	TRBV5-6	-	TGTGCCAGCAGCTTCGTGCAGGGGGGGAGAGAGACCCAGTACTTC	CASSFVQGGRETQYF
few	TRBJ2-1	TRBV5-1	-	TGTGCCAGCAGTTACCGGGGGAATGAGCAGTTCTTC	CASSYRGNEQFF
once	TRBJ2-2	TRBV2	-	TGTGCCAGCAGACAGGGAGAAACCGGGGAGCTGTTTTTT	CASRQGETGELFF
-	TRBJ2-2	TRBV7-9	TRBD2	TGTGCCAGCAGCTTAGGGAGACTAGCGGGAAATCGGACACCCGGGGAGCTGTTTTTT	CASSLGRLAGNRTPGELFF
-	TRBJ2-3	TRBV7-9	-	TGTGCCAGCAGCTTAAGGACCCGGCAGGGAGATACGCAGTATTTT	CASSLRTRQGDTQYF
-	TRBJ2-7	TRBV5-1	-	TGCGCCAGCAGCTTGGCGGGAGAGTTCGAGCAGTACTTC	CASSLAGEFEQYF
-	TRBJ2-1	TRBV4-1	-	TGCGCCAGCAGCCAAGACCCGCCTAGCGATCTGTCCTACAATGAGCAGTTCTTC	CASSQDPPSDLSYNEQFF
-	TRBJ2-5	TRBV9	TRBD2	TGTGCCAGCAGCGTAGTCCCTTCAACTAGCGGGGTCTCAGAGACCCAGTACTTC	CASSVVPSTSGVSETQYF
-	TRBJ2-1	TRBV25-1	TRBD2	TGTGCCAGCAGTGGGGGGACTAGCGGGATGAGGCGGAATGAGCAGTTCTTC	CASSGGTSGMRRNEQFF
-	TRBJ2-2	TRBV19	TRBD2	TGTGCCAGTAGTTCCCTAGCGGGGGATACCGGGGAGCTGTTTTTT	CASSSLAGDTGELFF
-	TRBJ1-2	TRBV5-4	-	TGTGCCAGCAGCACCAGACAGGACGACAATGGCTACACCTTC	CASSTRQDDNGYTF
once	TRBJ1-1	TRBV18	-	TGTGCCAGCTCACCACCGGGGAAAGCGATGAACACTGAAGCTTTCTTT	CASSPPGKAMNTEAFF
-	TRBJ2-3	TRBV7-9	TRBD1	TGTGCCAGCAGCCGAGACAGGGGTGGAACAGATACGCAGTATTTT	CASSRDRGGTDTQYF
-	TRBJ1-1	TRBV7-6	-	TGTGCCAGCGAACCCCGCCCGGGGTCAGGAACGAGTGAAGCTTTCTTT	CASEPRPGSGTSEAFF
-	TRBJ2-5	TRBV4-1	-	TGCGCCAGCAGCCAAGAGGCCGAGGTTGGGACCCAGTACTTC	CASSQEAEVGTQYF
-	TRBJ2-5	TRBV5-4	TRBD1	TGTGCCAGCAGCTTGGAAACCGGGACAGGGATTTGGACCCAGTACTTC	CASSLETGTGIWTQYF